The T cell receptor beta chain described here comes from a study of T cell responses to AZD1222 COVID-19 vaccine. Per the germline V gene, CDR1 is SGDLS and CDR2 is YYNGEE. The CDR3 totals 17 residues. V was trimmed by 4 bases and J by 0 bases, leaving 19 bases between them. As regards this clone: The antigen remains undetermined.

The repertoire was sequenced with immunoSEQ multiplex PCR; TCRdb's copy has only in-frame clones and lacks some. The sample yields about 150,000 clones, roughly nine tenths seen once. Study-level points and caveats: Baseline serology detected seropositivity in only six AZD1222 recipients.

The source material was peripheral blood, sampled 28 days after the second AZD1222 dose. The chain has TRBV9 and TRBJ1-1; tentative D call: TRBD1 (6 bases). The receptor comes from an adult who received the AZD1222 COVID-19 vaccine. The CDR3 here is CASSSGQKAPLNTEAFF. The DNA for the CDR3 is TGTGCCAGCAGCTCGGGACAAAAAGCCCCATTGAACACTGAAGCTTTCTTT.